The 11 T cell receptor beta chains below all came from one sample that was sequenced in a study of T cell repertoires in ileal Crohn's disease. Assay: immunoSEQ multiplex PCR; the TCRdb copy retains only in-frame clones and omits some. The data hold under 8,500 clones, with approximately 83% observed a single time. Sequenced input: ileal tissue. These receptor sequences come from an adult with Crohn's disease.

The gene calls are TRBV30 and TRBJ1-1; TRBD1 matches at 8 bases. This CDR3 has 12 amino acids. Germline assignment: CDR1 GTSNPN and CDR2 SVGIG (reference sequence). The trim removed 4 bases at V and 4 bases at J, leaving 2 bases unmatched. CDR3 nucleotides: TGTGCCTGGAACAGGGGGGGCACTGAAGCTTTCTTT. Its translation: CAWNRGGTEAFF.

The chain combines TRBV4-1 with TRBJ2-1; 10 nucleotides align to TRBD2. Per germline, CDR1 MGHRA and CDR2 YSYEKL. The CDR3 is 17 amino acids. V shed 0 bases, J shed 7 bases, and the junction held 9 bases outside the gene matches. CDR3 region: CASSQDWGGLARNEQFF. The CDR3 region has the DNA TGCGCCAGCAGCCAAGATTGGGGGGGACTAGCGAGGAATGAGCAGTTCTTC.

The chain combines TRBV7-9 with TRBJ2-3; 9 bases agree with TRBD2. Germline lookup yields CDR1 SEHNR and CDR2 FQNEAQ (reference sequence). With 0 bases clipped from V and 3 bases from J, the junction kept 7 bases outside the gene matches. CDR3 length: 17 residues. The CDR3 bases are TGTGCCAGCAGCTTAGCGCTTGGCGGGAGGGATACAGATACGCAGTATTTT. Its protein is CASSLALGGRDTDTQYF.

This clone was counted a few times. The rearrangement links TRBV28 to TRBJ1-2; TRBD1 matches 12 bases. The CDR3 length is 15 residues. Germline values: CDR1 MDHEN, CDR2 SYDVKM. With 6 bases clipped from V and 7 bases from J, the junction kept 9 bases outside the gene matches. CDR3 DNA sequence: TGTGCCAGCAGCCGACCGGGACAGGGGGCTGGTGGCTACACCTTC. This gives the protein CASSRPGQGAGGYTF.

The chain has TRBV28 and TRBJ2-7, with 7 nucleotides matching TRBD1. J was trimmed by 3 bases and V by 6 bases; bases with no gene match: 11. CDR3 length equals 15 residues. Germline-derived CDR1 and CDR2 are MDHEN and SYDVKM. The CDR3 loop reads CASRLTWDSYYEQYF. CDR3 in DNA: TGTGCCAGCAGGCTCACCTGGGACAGCTACTACGAGCAGTACTTC. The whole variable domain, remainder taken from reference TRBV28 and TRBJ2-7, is DVKVTQSSRYLVKRTGEKVFLECVQDMDHENMFWYRQDPGLGLRLIYFSYDVKMKEKGDIPEGYSVSREKKERFSLILESASTNQTSMYLCASRLTWDSYYEQYFGPGTRLTVT.

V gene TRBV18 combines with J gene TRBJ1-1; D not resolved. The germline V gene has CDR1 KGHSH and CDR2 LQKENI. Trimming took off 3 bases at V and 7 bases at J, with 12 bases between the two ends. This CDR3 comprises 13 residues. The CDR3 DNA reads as TGTGCCAGCTCACCGTCCTTATCAGGTGAAGCTTTCTTT. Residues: CASSPSLSGEAFF.

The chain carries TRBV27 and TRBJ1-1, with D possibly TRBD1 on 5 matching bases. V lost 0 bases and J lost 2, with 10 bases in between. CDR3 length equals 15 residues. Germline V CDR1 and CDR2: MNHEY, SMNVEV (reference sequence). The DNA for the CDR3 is TGTGCCAGCAGTTTATCTCGGCGGGGCAACACTGAAGCTTTCTTT. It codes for CASSLSRRGNTEAFF.

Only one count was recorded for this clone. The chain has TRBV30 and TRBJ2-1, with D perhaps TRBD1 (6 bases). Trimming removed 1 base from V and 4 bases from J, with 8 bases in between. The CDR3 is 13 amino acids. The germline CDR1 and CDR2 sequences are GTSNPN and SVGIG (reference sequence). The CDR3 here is CAWSGDIYNEQFF. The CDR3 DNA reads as TGTGCCTGGAGTGGGGACATTTACAATGAGCAGTTCTTC. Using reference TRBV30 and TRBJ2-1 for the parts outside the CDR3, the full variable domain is SQTIHQWPATLVQPVGSPLSLECTVEGTSNPNLYWYRQAAGRGLQLLFYSVGIGQISSEVPQNLSASRPQDRQFILSSKKLLLSDSGFYLCAWSGDIYNEQFFGPGTRLTVL.

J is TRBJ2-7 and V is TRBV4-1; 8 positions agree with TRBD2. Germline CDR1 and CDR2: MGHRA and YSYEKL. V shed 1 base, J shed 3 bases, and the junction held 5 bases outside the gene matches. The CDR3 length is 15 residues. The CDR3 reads CASSQGVSGIYEQYF. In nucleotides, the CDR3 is TGCGCCAGCAGCCAAGGTGTTAGCGGGATCTACGAGCAGTACTTC.

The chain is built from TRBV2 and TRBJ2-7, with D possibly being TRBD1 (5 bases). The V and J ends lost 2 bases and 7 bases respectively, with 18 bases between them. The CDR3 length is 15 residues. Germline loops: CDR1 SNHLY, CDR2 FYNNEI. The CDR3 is CASSERGLSPGEQYF. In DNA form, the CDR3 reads TGTGCCAGCAGTGAAAGGGGTCTTAGTCCCGGAGAGCAGTACTTC.

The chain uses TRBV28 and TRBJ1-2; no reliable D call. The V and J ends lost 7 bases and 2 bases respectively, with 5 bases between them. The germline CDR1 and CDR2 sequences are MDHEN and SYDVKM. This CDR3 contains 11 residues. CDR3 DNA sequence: TGTGCCAGCATTACAAACTATGGCTACACCTTC. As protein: CASITNYGYTF.